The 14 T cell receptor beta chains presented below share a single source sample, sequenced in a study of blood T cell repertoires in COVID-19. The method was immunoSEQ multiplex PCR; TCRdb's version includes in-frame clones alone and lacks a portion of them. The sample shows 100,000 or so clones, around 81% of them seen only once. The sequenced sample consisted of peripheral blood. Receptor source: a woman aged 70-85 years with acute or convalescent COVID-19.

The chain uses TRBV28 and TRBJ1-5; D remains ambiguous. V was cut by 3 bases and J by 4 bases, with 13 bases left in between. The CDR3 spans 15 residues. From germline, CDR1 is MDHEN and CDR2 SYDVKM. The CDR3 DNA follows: TGTGCCAGCAGTTTCCCACCATCCAGAAATCAGCCCCAGCATTTT. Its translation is CASSFPPSRNQPQHF.

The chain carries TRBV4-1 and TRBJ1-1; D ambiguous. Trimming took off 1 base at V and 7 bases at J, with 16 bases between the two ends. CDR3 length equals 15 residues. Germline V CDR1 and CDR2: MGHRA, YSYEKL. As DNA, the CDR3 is TGCGCCAGCAGCCAAGTGTATGGGCAGGTCCGTGAAGCTTTCTTT. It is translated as CASSQVYGQVREAFF.

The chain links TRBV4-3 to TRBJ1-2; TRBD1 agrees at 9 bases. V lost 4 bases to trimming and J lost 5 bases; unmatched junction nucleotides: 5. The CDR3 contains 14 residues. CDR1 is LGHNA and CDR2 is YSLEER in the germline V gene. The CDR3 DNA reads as TGCGCCAGCAGCCGGGGGACAGGGAGTTATGGCTACACCTTC. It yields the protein CASSRGTGSYGYTF.

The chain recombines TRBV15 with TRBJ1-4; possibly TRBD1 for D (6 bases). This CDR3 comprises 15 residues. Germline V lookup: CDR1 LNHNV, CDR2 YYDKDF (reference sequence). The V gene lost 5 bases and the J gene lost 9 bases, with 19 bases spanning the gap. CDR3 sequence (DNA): TGTGCCACCAGCGAAGGGGGACGCCGGTCCCAAAAACTGTTTTTT. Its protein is CATSEGGRRSQKLFF. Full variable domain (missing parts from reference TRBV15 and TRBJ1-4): DAMVIQNPRYQVTQFGKPVTLSCSQTLNHNVMYWYQQKSSQAPKLLFHYYDKDFNNEADTPDNFQSRRPNTSFCFLDIRSPGLGDTAMYLCATSEGGRRSQKLFFGSGTQLSVL.

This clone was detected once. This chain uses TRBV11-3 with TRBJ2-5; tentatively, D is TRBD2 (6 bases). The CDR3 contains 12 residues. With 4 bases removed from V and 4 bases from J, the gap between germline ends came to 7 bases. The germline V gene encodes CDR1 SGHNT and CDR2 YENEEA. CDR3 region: CASSSGGETQYF. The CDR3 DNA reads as TGTGCCAGCAGCTCCGGGGGAGAGACCCAGTACTTC.

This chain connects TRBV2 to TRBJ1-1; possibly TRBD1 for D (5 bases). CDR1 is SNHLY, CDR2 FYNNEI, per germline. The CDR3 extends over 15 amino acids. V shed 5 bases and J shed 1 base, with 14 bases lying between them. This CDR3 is CASSSRTPANTEAFF. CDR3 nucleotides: TGTGCCAGCAGTTCGCGGACACCGGCGAACACTGAAGCTTTCTTT.

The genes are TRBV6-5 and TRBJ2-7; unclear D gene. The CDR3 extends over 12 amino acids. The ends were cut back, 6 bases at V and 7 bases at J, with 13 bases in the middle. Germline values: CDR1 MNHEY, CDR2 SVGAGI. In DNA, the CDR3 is TGTGCCAGCAGCCGCGGCTCTGGAGAGCAGTACTTC. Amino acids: CASSRGSGEQYF.

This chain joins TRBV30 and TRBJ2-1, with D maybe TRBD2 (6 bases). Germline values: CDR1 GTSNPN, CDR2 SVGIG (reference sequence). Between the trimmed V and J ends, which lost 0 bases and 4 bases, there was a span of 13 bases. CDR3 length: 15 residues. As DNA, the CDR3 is TGTGCCTGGAGTGTCGGGCATGGGGGGTACAATGAGCAGTTCTTC. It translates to CAWSVGHGGYNEQFF.

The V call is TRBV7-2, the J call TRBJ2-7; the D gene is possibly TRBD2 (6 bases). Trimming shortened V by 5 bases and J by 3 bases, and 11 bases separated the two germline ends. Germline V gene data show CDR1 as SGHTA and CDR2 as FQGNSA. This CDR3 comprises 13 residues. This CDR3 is CASSHPGGYEQYF. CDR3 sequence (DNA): TGTGCCAGCAGCCACCCCGGGGGCTACGAGCAGTACTTC.

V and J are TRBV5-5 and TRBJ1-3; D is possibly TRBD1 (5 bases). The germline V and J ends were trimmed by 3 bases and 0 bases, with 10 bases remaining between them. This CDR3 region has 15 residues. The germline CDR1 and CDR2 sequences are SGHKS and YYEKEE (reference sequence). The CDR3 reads CASSYTGSSGNTIYF. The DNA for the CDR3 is TGTGCCAGCAGCTATACAGGATCCTCTGGAAACACCATATATTTT.

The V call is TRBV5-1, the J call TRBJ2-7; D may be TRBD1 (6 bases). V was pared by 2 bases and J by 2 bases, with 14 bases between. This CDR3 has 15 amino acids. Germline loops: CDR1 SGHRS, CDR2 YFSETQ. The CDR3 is CASSFDRRNPYEQYF. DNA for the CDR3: TGCGCCAGCAGCTTCGACAGGCGGAACCCCTACGAGCAGTACTTC.

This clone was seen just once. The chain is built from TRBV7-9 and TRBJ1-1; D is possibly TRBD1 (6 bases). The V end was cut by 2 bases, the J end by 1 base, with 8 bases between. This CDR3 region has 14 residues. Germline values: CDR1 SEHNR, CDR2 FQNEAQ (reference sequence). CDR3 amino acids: CASSLPRGNTEAFF. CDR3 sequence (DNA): TGTGCCAGCAGCTTACCCAGGGGGAACACTGAAGCTTTCTTT.

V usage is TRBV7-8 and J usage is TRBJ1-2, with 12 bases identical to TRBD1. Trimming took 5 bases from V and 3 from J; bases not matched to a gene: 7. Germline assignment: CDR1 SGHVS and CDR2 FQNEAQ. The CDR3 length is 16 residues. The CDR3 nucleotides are TGTGCCAGCAGCCGAGACGGGACAGGGGGCGACTATGGCTACACCTTC. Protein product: CASSRDGTGGDYGYTF.

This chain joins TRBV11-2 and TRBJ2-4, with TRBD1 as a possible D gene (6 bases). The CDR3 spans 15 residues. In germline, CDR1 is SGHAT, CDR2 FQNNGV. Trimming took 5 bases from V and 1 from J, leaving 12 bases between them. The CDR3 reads CASSQDRIAKNIQYF. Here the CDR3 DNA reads TGTGCCAGCAGCCAGGACAGAATCGCCAAAAACATTCAGTACTTC.